The next 7 T cell receptor beta chains were all read from a single sample in a study of T-cell memory formation after mild COVID-19. Using its own MiXCR run on the 5' RACE reads, TCRdb lists one record per CDR3 protein. Counted here are 260,000 or so distinct CDR3 sequences, over 15% occurring once; the ten biggest clones make up 20% to 25%. Sequenced input: PBMCs or a T cell subset sorted from them (not recorded which). These receptors were obtained from a man aged 18 to 29 who had mild COVID-19 (a few samples of this study predate the infection). Cell type and time point are not known.

This clonotype was recorded at least ten times. The chain joins TRBV7-6 to TRBJ1-3; D might be TRBD1 (5 bases). V was clipped by 3 bases and J by 2 bases, with 14 bases between them. The length of the CDR3 is 16 residues. In germline, CDR1 is SGHVS, CDR2 FNYEAQ. The CDR3 loop is CASSFGQGRTGNTIYF. CDR3 DNA: TGTGCCAGCAGCTTTGGGCAGGGAAGGACTGGAAACACCATATATTTT.

The CDR3 bases are TGCGCCAGCAGCTTGGCCGGCAGGGGTGATGAGCAGTTCTTC. It codes for CASSLAGRGDEQFF. This chain links TRBV5-1 with TRBJ2-1, with D perhaps matching TRBD1 (6 bases). Trimming stripped 0 bases from V and 8 bases from J, with 12 bases between. This CDR3 is 14 amino acids long. Per the germline V gene, CDR1 is SGHRS and CDR2 is YFSETQ.

This clonotype was detected a few times. CDR3 in amino acids: CASSLDSGGADTQYF. The DNA of the CDR3 is TGCGCCAGCAGCTTGGACAGTGGAGGGGCAGATACGCAGTATTTT. This sequence joins TRBV5-1 and TRBJ2-3; D might be TRBD2 (6 bases). CDR3 length: 15 amino acids. V lost 0 bases and J lost 4, with 12 bases in between. The germline gives CDR1 SGHRS, CDR2 YFSETQ.

The V and J genes are TRBV6-2 or TRBV6-3 and TRBJ1-1; the D gene is possibly TRBD1 (6 bases). This CDR3 region has 16 residues. V shed 2 bases and J shed 1 base, with 14 bases lying between them. Germline V gene sequence: CDR1 MNHEY, CDR2 SVGEGT. The CDR3 is CASSYDLTRGNTEAFF. The CDR3 DNA sequence: TGTGCCAGCAGTTACGATCTAACCAGGGGGAACACTGAAGCTTTCTTT.

This clonotype came up a few times. The chain has TRBV9 and TRBJ2-3, with 15 bases identical to TRBD2. Germline V CDR1 and CDR2: SGDLS, YYNGEE. V lost 0 bases and J lost 2; bases outside the gene matches: 7. CDR3 size: 19 residues. The CDR3 region has the DNA TGTGCCAGCAGCGTAGAGCGGACTAGCGGGGGGGCTTTCACAGATACGCAGTATTTT. Translated: CASSVERTSGGAFTDTQYF. The variable domain in full, completed from reference TRBV9 and TRBJ2-3, reads DSGVTQTPKHLITATGQRVTLRCSPRSGDLSVYWYQQSLDQGLQFLIQYYNGEERAKGNILERFSAQQFPDLHSELNLSSLELGDSALYFCASSVERTSGGAFTDTQYFGPGTRLTVL.

V is TRBV4-2 and J is TRBJ1-6, with TRBD1 matching over 9 bases. Germline CDR1 LGHNA, CDR2 YNFKEQ. This CDR3 is 15 amino acids long. The ends lost 2 bases at V and 11 bases at J; junction bases unmatched: 7. The CDR3, as DNA: TGTGCCAGCAGCCAAACCGGGACAGGGTGGACACCCCTCCACTTT. This codes for CASSQTGTGWTPLHF.

This clonotype was seen many times. In DNA form, the CDR3 reads TGTGCCAGCCAACCGGGACCAAACACCGGGGAGCTGTTTTTT. It codes for CASQPGPNTGELFF. The chain is built from TRBV7-9 and TRBJ2-2, with D tentatively TRBD1 or TRBD2 (5 bases each). The CDR3 is made up of 14 amino acids. Trimming took 8 bases from V and 2 from J, leaving 12 bases between them. CDR1 is SEHNR, CDR2 FQNEAQ, per germline (reference sequence).